This TCR beta chain came from a study of shared clonotypes between healthy human individuals (dated by TCRdb to 2020 to 2022). Concerning the study at large: A couple of women and a few men aged 18 to 49 years were included in the cohort. Libraries were prepared and TCR repertoires were sequenced by different laboratories using diverse techniques, in order to increase sequencing depth and limit assay-specific biases. Between about 0.8 and 9 billion PBMCs per donor were obtained by leukapheresis. The study deeply sequenced blood TCR repertoires of about 5 healthy adults to estimate repertoire size and the extent of clonotype sharing between individuals. For each donor, CD4 naive and CD4 memory were each given three plates, CD8 naive was given two plates, and CD8 memory was given one plate. The paper's findings and limits, for the study overall: Compared with non-shared clonotypes, the clonotypes found in all four sorted-subset donors had higher generation probabilities. Only blood was sampled, and tissue TCR repertoires likely differ from those in blood. Sharing across a handful of donors was observed for around 5% of naive CD4, around 3.5% of naive CD8, over 2% of memory CD4, and about 0.39% of memory CD8 clonotypes. Rarefaction of sorted-subset datasets indicated incomplete sequencing despite the large sequencing depth. Pairwise subsampling indicated that sequencing depth was expected to affect the degree of clonotype sharing among donors. Because the study included only a small number of donors, the genetic and exposure-history diversity represented was limited. Naive subsets generally had larger estimated clonotype richness than memory subsets.

CDR1 SNHLY and CDR2 FYNNEI are derived from the germline V gene. The CDR3 spans 15 residues, from the cysteine through the phenylalanine. The kept DNA is CDR3 alone, 45 bases in frame from the first base. V gives up 1 base and J gives up 0 bases, and the segment between their germline ends measures 10 bases. As concerns this clone: Its recognized antigen is unknown. The record has no base qualities; no much larger clone is one base away.

Using the deep immunoSEQ assay, TCR CDR3 regions were amplified from genomic DNA by multiplex PCR. For each cell subset, the extracted genomic DNA was distributed evenly across all wells of several immunoSEQ 96-well plates, and each plate served as one replicate. Each replicate PCR for sorted subsets received about 210 ng genomic DNA, equal to 30,000 or so T cell genomes. Purified libraries were measured with a Qubit 3.0 fluorometer, size-checked on a Bioanalyzer 2100, and measured again with the KAPA Library Quantification kit. A separate single-read 150-cycle Illumina NextSeq 550 flow cell was used to sequence each immunoSEQ 96-well plate. The authors processed their data as follows. The immunoSEQ output contained only junctional sequences without quality scores, so filtering could not match that applied to full-length reads. Sequences were annotated with PyIR, a Python wrapper for IgBLAST v1.9, using IMGT germline references to assign V/J genes and CDR3. Any read was removed if the V/J assignment was weak (E-value above 1e-6), the CDR3 was missing, or the read contained stop codons, out-of-frame junctions, or ambiguous translated residues. V3J clonotypes were defined by identical inferred V gene, J gene, and CDR3 amino acid sequence. Percentage overlap between repertoires was calculated by dividing the number of shared unique clonotypes by the size of the smaller repertoire. Three approaches were used to assess repertoire richness: RTK rarefaction, the Chao1 estimator, and Recon v2.1 estimates of unobserved clonotypes. OLGA was used to compute generation probabilities for all TCRbeta clonotypes that the gDNA method yielded from a handful of donors. TCRdb took this table from immuneACCESS and kept in-frame rearrangements with V and J called. Such tables lack part of the clones; where checked against another copy, unresolved V genes explain under half of the gap, and the rest is unexplained. V and J calls and clone size are those listed in that table; D and trimming were worked out from the DNA. For this sample there are roughly 1,500,000 clones; less than 99% appear just once. 0.36% of the sample lies in the top ten.

The donors were healthy, HIV-negative adults with no recently reported acute infections or vaccinations. All donors were Caucasian adults living in Nashville, Tennessee, USA. CD4+ T cells were enriched by magnetic negative selection; naive cells were then positively selected on CD45RA, and the negative fraction formed the memory subset. After blood collection by leukapheresis, PBMCs were isolated using Ficoll-Histopaque density gradient centrifugation and then cryopreserved in the vapor phase of liquid nitrogen. Analytical flow cytometry was used to check the purity and quantity of every magnetically sorted T cell population. Each sorted fraction had its genomic DNA isolated and then quantified by UV absorbance on a Nanodrop 2000c.

The V and J genes are TRBV2 and TRBJ2-7, with the identity of the D gene unclear. The TCR sequence derives from a man aged 25-45 years in good health. Sequencing was done on a sample of naive CD4+ T cells sorted from blood. According to the study, the label for this sample's cell subset or site signals: CD45RA+ positively selected. The nucleotides are TGTGCCAGCAGTGAAGAAAGTCTACCCTCCTACGAGCAGTACTTC. This yields the protein CASSEESLPSYEQYF.